This T cell receptor (beta chain) was captured by sequencing in a study of cytomegalovirus exposure and HLA in healthy donors. 60 Vbeta and 13 Jbeta primers were used in PCR. Profiled with immunoSEQ multiplex PCR; TCRdb holds only in-frame clones, not every one. Of some 170,000 clones listed, under 85% are singletons. Each of the donors was a healthy bone marrow donor. The CDR3 length is 13 residues. Germline V gene lookup returns CDR1 MNHNY and CDR2 SVGAGI (reference sequence). Losses at the gene ends were 8 bases for V and 4 bases for J; bases not matched to a gene: 2. The V and J genes are TRBV6-6 and TRBJ1-4; TRBD1 agrees at 9 bases. Source material: PBMCs. This sequence was found in a human donor in good health. CDR3 loop: CASRTGDNEKLFF. The CDR3, as DNA: TGTGCCAGCCGGACAGGGGATAATGAAAAACTGTTTTTT.